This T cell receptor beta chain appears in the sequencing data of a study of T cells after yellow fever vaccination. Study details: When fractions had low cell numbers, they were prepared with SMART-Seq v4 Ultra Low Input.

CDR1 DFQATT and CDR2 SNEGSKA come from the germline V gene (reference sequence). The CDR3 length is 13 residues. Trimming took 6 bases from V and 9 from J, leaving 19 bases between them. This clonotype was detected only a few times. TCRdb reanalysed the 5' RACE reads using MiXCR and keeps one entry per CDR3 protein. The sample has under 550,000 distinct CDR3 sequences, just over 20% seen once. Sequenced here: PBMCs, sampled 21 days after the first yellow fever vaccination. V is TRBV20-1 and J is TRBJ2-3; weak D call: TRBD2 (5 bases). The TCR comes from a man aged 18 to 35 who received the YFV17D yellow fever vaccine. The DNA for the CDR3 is TGCAGTGCCCGGGATTGGATTCGCAGGACGCAGTATTTT. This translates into CSARDWIRRTQYF.